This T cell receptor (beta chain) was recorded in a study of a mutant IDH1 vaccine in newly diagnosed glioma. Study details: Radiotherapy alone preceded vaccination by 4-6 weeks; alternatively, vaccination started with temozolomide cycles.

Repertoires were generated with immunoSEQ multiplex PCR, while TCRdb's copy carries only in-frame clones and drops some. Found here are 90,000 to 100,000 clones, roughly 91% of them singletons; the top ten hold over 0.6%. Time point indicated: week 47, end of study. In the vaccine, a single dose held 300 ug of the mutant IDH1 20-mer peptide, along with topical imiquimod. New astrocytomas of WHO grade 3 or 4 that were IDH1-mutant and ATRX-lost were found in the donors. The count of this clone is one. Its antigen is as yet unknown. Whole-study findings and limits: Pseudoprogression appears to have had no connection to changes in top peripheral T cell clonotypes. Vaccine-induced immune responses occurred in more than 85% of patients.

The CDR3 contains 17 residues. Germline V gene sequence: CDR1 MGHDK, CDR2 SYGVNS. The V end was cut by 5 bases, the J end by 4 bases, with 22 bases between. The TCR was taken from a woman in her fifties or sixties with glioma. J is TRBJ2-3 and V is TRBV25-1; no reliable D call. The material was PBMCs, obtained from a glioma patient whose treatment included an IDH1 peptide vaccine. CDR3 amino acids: CASSTPHWLGFADTQYF. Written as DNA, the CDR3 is TGTGCCAGCAGTACTCCCCATTGGCTGGGGTTCGCAGATACGCAGTATTTT.